Listed here is a single T cell receptor (beta chain). Germline is not matched at one junction end, which may reflect a read error. The sample is drawn from a study of CDR3 diversity in severe acne. The length of the CDR3 is 14 residues. Germline V gene data show CDR1 as SGHKS and CDR2 as YYEKEE (reference sequence). Using its own MiXCR run on the PCR reads, TCRdb lists one record per CDR3 protein. The sample carries approximately 97,000 distinct CDR3 sequences, 51% recorded once. This TCR was recovered from a male donor with acne. The gene calls are TRBV5-5 and TRBJ2-1; 10 bases align to TRBD1. Input material: blood. The CDR3 nucleotides read TGTGCCAGCAGCTTAGACAGGGGGCGCAATGAGCAGTCCTTC. Protein product: CASSLDRGRNEQSF.